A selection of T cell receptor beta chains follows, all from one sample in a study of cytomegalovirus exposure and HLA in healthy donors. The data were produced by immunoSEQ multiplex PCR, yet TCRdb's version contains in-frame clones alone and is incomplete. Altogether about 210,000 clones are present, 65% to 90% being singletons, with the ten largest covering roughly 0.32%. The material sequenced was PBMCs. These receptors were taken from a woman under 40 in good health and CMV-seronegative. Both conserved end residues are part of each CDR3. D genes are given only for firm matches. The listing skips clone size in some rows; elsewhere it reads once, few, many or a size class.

CDR3nt: TGTGCCACCAGCAGAGATCTCCTAGCAGCGGAGCAGTACTTC; CDR3aa: CATSRDLLAAEQYF; abundance: .; j_gene: TRBJ2-7; v_gene: TRBV15; d_gene: .; len: 14
CDR3nt: TGTGCCAGCAGCCGACAGGGTATGAACACTGAAGCTTTCTTT; CDR3aa: CASSRQGMNTEAFF; abundance: .; j_gene: TRBJ1-1; v_gene: TRBV2; d_gene: TRBD1; len: 14
CDR3nt: TGTGCCAGCAGCTTCAGACAGATTAATGAAAAACTGTTTTTT; CDR3aa: CASSFRQINEKLFF; abundance: .; j_gene: TRBJ1-4; v_gene: TRBV5-8; d_gene: .; len: 14
CDR3nt: TGCGCCAGCAGCTCACAGGGGGCACGGGAGACCCAGTACTTC; CDR3aa: CASSSQGARETQYF; abundance: .; j_gene: TRBJ2-5; v_gene: TRBV5-1; d_gene: TRBD1; len: 14
CDR3nt: TGTGCCAGCAGCGTAAGGAATAGCGGGGGCTACAATGAGCAGTTCTTC; CDR3aa: CASSVRNSGGYNEQFF; abundance: .; j_gene: TRBJ2-1; v_gene: TRBV9; d_gene: TRBD2; len: 16
CDR3nt: TGCGCCAGCAGCCAAGAATCGGCAGGGCACTACGAGCAGTACTTC; CDR3aa: CASSQESAGHYEQYF; abundance: .; j_gene: TRBJ2-7; v_gene: TRBV4-1; d_gene: .; len: 15
CDR3nt: TGTGCCAGCAGTCCAATCCGACAGGGGACCTACGAGCAGTACTTC; CDR3aa: CASSPIRQGTYEQYF; abundance: .; j_gene: TRBJ2-7; v_gene: TRBV6-6; d_gene: TRBD1; len: 15
CDR3nt: TGCAGCGTTCGCCCCGGGACAGGGTACGAGCAGTACTTC; CDR3aa: CSVRPGTGYEQYF; abundance: once; j_gene: TRBJ2-7; v_gene: TRBV29-1; d_gene: TRBD1; len: 13
CDR3nt: TGCGCCAGCAGCTTGAGGGGGTTCGGAACTGAAGCTTTCTTT; CDR3aa: CASSLRGFGTEAFF; abundance: .; j_gene: TRBJ1-1; v_gene: TRBV5-1; d_gene: .; len: 14
CDR3nt: TGTGCCAGCACCCCAAGGACTCCACCTTCCCACCAGCAGTACTTC; CDR3aa: CASTPRTPPSHQQYF; abundance: .; j_gene: TRBJ2-7; v_gene: TRBV28; d_gene: .; len: 15
CDR3nt: TGTGCCAGCAGTCGGGGTATTAAGATCCTCTTC; CDR3aa: CASSRGIKILF; abundance: .; j_gene: TRBJ2-1; v_gene: TRBV28; d_gene: .; len: 11
CDR3nt: TGTGCCAGCAGCTTAGCGGGACAGGTGGAACTGCATGGCTACACCTTC; CDR3aa: CASSLAGQVELHGYTF; abundance: .; j_gene: TRBJ1-2; v_gene: TRBV7-9; d_gene: TRBD1; len: 16
CDR3nt: TGTGCCACCAGCAGAGATCCGCAGGCCGGGGCCAACGTCCTGACTTTC; CDR3aa: CATSRDPQAGANVLTF; abundance: .; j_gene: TRBJ2-6; v_gene: TRBV15; d_gene: .; len: 16
CDR3nt: TGTGCCACCAGCAGATCAATTAGGGGGTCCGGGGAGCTGTTTTTT; CDR3aa: CATSRSIRGSGELFF; abundance: .; j_gene: TRBJ2-2; v_gene: TRBV15; d_gene: .; len: 15
CDR3nt: TGCGCCAGCAGCCAAGAGCGGGGGGCCGTAGATACGCAGTATTTT; CDR3aa: CASSQERGAVDTQYF; abundance: .; j_gene: TRBJ2-3; v_gene: TRBV4-1; d_gene: TRBD2; len: 15
CDR3nt: TGTGCCAGCAGCTCCCGGGACAGGGGAGGAAACTACGAGCAGTACTTC; CDR3aa: CASSSRDRGGNYEQYF; abundance: .; j_gene: TRBJ2-7; v_gene: TRBV7-9; d_gene: TRBD1; len: 16
CDR3nt: TGCAGCGCTGCCAGGGATGGGGGGGAGCAGTACTTC; CDR3aa: CSAARDGGEQYF; abundance: .; j_gene: TRBJ2-7; v_gene: TRBV29-1; d_gene: .; len: 12
CDR3nt: TGCAGCGTTGCTCGACAGAACACTGAAGCTTTCTTT; CDR3aa: CSVARQNTEAFF; abundance: .; j_gene: TRBJ1-1; v_gene: TRBV29-1; d_gene: .; len: 12
CDR3nt: TGTGCCAGCAGCAAAGGGACTGGGAATCAGCCCCAGCATTTT; CDR3aa: CASSKGTGNQPQHF; abundance: .; j_gene: TRBJ1-5; v_gene: TRBV28; d_gene: .; len: 14
CDR3nt: TGCGCCAGCAGCCAAAACAGGGGGCATGGCTACACCTTC; CDR3aa: CASSQNRGHGYTF; abundance: .; j_gene: TRBJ1-2; v_gene: TRBV4-1; d_gene: TRBD1; len: 13
CDR3nt: TGTGCCAGTAGTCGGACAGGGGGCGTCGGCGAGCAGTACTTC; CDR3aa: CASSRTGGVGEQYF; abundance: .; j_gene: TRBJ2-7; v_gene: TRBV19; d_gene: TRBD1; len: 14
CDR3nt: TGTGCCAGCAGCTTAACAGGGGCTAGCAATCAGCCCCAGCATTTT; CDR3aa: CASSLTGASNQPQHF; abundance: .; j_gene: TRBJ1-5; v_gene: TRBV5-5; d_gene: TRBD1; len: 15
CDR3nt: TGTGCCAGCAGCAATAGAGGCGAGCAGTACTTC; CDR3aa: CASSNRGEQYF; abundance: .; j_gene: TRBJ2-7; v_gene: TRBV5-4; d_gene: .; len: 11
CDR3nt: TGTGCCAGCAGCCCAGGGGGCGCCGGGGAGCTGTTTTTT; CDR3aa: CASSPGGAGELFF; abundance: .; j_gene: TRBJ2-2; v_gene: TRBV7-9; d_gene: TRBD1; len: 13
CDR3nt: TGTGCCAGCAGCCAAGAACTCCCCCGTGAGCAGTACTTC; CDR3aa: CASSQELPREQYF; abundance: few; j_gene: TRBJ2-7; v_gene: TRBV4-2; d_gene: .; len: 13
CDR3nt: TGTGCCAGCAGCTTACCCGGGGGGGAGTACAATGAGCAGTTCTTC; CDR3aa: CASSLPGGEYNEQFF; abundance: .; j_gene: TRBJ2-1; v_gene: TRBV7-8; d_gene: TRBD2; len: 15
CDR3nt: TGTGCCAGCAGCTTCAGTGGAGAGAAATTTGAGACCCAGTACTTC; CDR3aa: CASSFSGEKFETQYF; abundance: .; j_gene: TRBJ2-5; v_gene: TRBV5-4; d_gene: .; len: 15
CDR3nt: TGCGCCAGCTCGGAGGTCGGAATATACGAGCAGTACTTC; CDR3aa: CASSEVGIYEQYF; abundance: once; j_gene: TRBJ2-7; v_gene: TRBV10-1; d_gene: .; len: 13
CDR3nt: TGTGCCTCCCGGGACAGTTCCTACGAGCAGTACTTC; CDR3aa: CASRDSSYEQYF; abundance: .; j_gene: TRBJ2-7; v_gene: TRBV30; d_gene: TRBD1; len: 12
CDR3nt: TGTGCCTGGAGCCCGTCCCCGGGGTTCCAAGAGACCCAGTACTTC; CDR3aa: CAWSPSPGFQETQYF; abundance: .; j_gene: TRBJ2-5; v_gene: TRBV30; d_gene: .; len: 15
CDR3nt: TGTGCCAGCAGCAGGGGGGCCAACACAGATACGCAGTATTTT; CDR3aa: CASSRGANTDTQYF; abundance: .; j_gene: TRBJ2-3; v_gene: TRBV6-6; d_gene: .; len: 14
CDR3nt: TGTGCCATCAGGTCAGCGGGGGGGGTGAACACCGGGGAGCTGTTTTTT; CDR3aa: CAIRSAGGVNTGELFF; abundance: .; j_gene: TRBJ2-2; v_gene: TRBV10-3; d_gene: TRBD2; len: 16
CDR3nt: TGCAGCGTTGACCCGACAGGGACCACAGATACGCAGTATTTT; CDR3aa: CSVDPTGTTDTQYF; abundance: .; j_gene: TRBJ2-3; v_gene: TRBV29-1; d_gene: TRBD1; len: 14
CDR3nt: TGTGCCAGCAGCCCCCGACAAGGAGGTACCACTGAAGCTTTCTTT; CDR3aa: CASSPRQGGTTEAFF; abundance: .; j_gene: TRBJ1-1; v_gene: TRBV7-8; d_gene: .; len: 15
CDR3nt: TGTGCCAGCAGTTACCTGGGAGCTGGGGCCAACGTCCTGACTTTC; CDR3aa: CASSYLGAGANVLTF; abundance: few; j_gene: TRBJ2-6; v_gene: TRBV6-6; d_gene: .; len: 15
CDR3nt: TGTGCTAGCAGCTTAGACAGTATGGAGACCCAGTACTTC; CDR3aa: CASSLDSMETQYF; abundance: once; j_gene: TRBJ2-5; v_gene: TRBV7-7; d_gene: .; len: 13
CDR3nt: TGTGCCAGCAGCCCATTAAGAGGGGGCAATGAGCAGTTCTTC; CDR3aa: CASSPLRGGNEQFF; abundance: .; j_gene: TRBJ2-1; v_gene: TRBV11-2; d_gene: .; len: 14
CDR3nt: TGCGCCAGCAGCCAACTAGCGGGGACGAACACCGGGGAGCTGTTTTTT; CDR3aa: CASSQLAGTNTGELFF; abundance: .; j_gene: TRBJ2-2; v_gene: TRBV5-1; d_gene: TRBD2; len: 16
CDR3nt: TGTGCCAGCAGCCCCTGGGGGCAGCCTAACACTGAAGCTTTCTTT; CDR3aa: CASSPWGQPNTEAFF; abundance: .; j_gene: TRBJ1-1; v_gene: TRBV9; d_gene: .; len: 15
CDR3nt: TGTGCCAGCAGCGTAGCTACCGGGGAGCTGTTTTTT; CDR3aa: CASSVATGELFF; abundance: .; j_gene: TRBJ2-2; v_gene: TRBV9; d_gene: .; len: 12
CDR3nt: TGTGCCAGCAGTCGTATTTGGCTAGCGGGTTCCTACGAGCAGTACTTC; CDR3aa: CASSRIWLAGSYEQYF; abundance: .; j_gene: TRBJ2-7; v_gene: TRBV28; d_gene: TRBD2; len: 16
CDR3nt: TGTGCCAGCAGCGTTCCGGGACTCACAGATACGCAGTATTTT; CDR3aa: CASSVPGLTDTQYF; abundance: few; j_gene: TRBJ2-3; v_gene: TRBV7-9; d_gene: .; len: 14
CDR3nt: TGTGCCAGCAATGGGGGGGGAAGCAATCAGCCCCAGCATTTT; CDR3aa: CASNGGGSNQPQHF; abundance: few; j_gene: TRBJ1-5; v_gene: TRBV28; d_gene: .; len: 14